The 16 T cell receptor beta chains below were found in one sample sequenced in a study of CD8 T cells in ankylosing spondylitis. Study-level results: Characteristic of ankylosing spondylitis blood, it appeared, was a TCR beta motif comprising about eight highly homologous variants.

One entry per CDR3 protein results from TCRdb running MiXCR on the 5' RACE reads. The repertoire holds almost 400,000 distinct CDR3 sequences, with 20% to 25% as singletons. These receptors have no known antigen. Input material: blood, either unsorted or a sorted T cell fraction (not recorded which). Receptor source: a male donor with ankylosing spondylitis.

Comment on this clonotype: One end of the junction does not line up with germline, which may come from a read error. This chain connects TRBV6-2 or TRBV6-3 to TRBJ1-5; D unclear. Germline V gene lookup returns CDR1 MNHEY and CDR2 SVGEGT. There are 12 residues in the CDR3. The CDR3: CASSDWDQPQHF. Here the CDR3 DNA reads TGTGCCAGCAGTGACTGGGATCAGCCTCAGCATTTT.

V and J are TRBV29-1 and TRBJ2-2; 13 nucleotides align to TRBD2. Germline trimming cut 7 bases from V and 5 bases from J; bases unmatched to any gene: 1. Germline-derived CDR1 and CDR2 are SQVTM and ANQGSEA. CDR3 length: 13 residues. The CDR3 reads CSGGLAGTGELFF. The CDR3 DNA follows: TGCAGCGGGGGACTAGCGGGGACCGGGGAGCTGTTTTTT.

The chain joins TRBV5-1 to TRBJ2-1, with no clear D. The germline CDR1 and CDR2 sequences are SGHRS and YFSETQ. The CDR3 consists of 16 residues. The V end was cut by 1 base, the J end by 3 bases, with 14 bases between. The DNA for the CDR3 is TGCGCCAGCAGCTTGTTAGGACCGATTCTCTACAATGAGCAGTTCTTC. Translated: CASSLLGPILYNEQFF.

This clonotype was seen a few times. The V call is TRBV6-1, the J call TRBJ2-1; a weak D match, TRBD2 (6 bases). V dropped 3 bases and J dropped 7 bases, with 13 bases sitting between them. CDR1 is MNHNS, CDR2 SASEGT, per germline. CDR3 length: 14 residues. The CDR3 spells CASSESGVGNEQFF. The CDR3 DNA reads TGTGCCAGCAGTGAGTCGGGGGTCGGGAATGAGCAGTTCTTC.

V and J are TRBV4-2 and TRBJ1-5; D gene uncertain. The CDR3 has 16 amino acids. Germline lookup yields CDR1 LGHNA and CDR2 YNFKEQ. Trimming removed 0 bases at V and 4 bases at J, with 13 bases between. CDR3 sequence: CASSQEWGEGNQPQHF. CDR3 coding DNA: TGTGCCAGCAGCCAAGAATGGGGAGAGGGAAATCAGCCCCAGCATTTT.

Ten or more counts support this clonotype. V usage is TRBV29-1 and J usage is TRBJ2-2; 16 nucleotides align to TRBD2. CDR3 length: 18 amino acids. Germline CDR1 is SQVTM and CDR2 is ANQGSEA. V dropped 4 bases and J dropped 5; count of bases not matched to a gene: 10. CDR3 DNA sequence: TGCAGCGTTGCACAGCCGGGACTAGCGGGAGGGAGTACCGGGGAGCTGTTTTTT. This sequence encodes CSVAQPGLAGGSTGELFF.

The chain joins TRBV12-3 or TRBV12-4 to TRBJ1-6; a weak D match, TRBD1 (5 bases). The length of the CDR3 is 14 residues. The V end was cut by 5 bases, the J end by 4 bases, with 9 bases between. The CDR3 is CASSLTGYNSPLHF. DNA of the CDR3: TGTGCCAGCAGTCTAACAGGATATAATTCACCCCTCCACTTT.

The rearrangement joins TRBV6-5 to TRBJ2-5, with D perhaps TRBD1 or TRBD2 (5 bases each). The CDR3 sequence is 13 residues long. Germline values: CDR1 MNHEY, CDR2 SVGAGI. V dropped 1 base and J dropped 4 bases, with 7 bases sitting between them. CDR3 bases: TGTGCCAGCAGTTACTGGGGGTCAGAGACCCAGTACTTC. Its protein is CASSYWGSETQYF.

The chain has TRBV4-1 and TRBJ2-7, with TRBD2 identical over 7 bases. Germline assignment: CDR1 MGHRA and CDR2 YSYEKL. Unmatched junction bases numbered 9, after V lost 4 bases and J lost 0 bases. This CDR3 comprises 16 residues. The CDR3 here is CASSLSTGTNSYEQYF. The CDR3 DNA sequence: TGCGCCAGCAGCCTGAGTACCGGGACTAACTCCTACGAGCAGTACTTC.

On this clonotype itself: A much larger clone lies one base from this, so it may be a read error. The chain links TRBV20-1 to TRBJ2-3, with 7 positions matching TRBD1. Per the germline V gene, CDR1 is DFQATT and CDR2 is SNEGSKA (reference sequence). V trimming: 1 base; J trimming: 4 bases; junction bases outside the gene matches: 5. This CDR3 is 14 amino acids long. The CDR3 region is CSARAGTEADTQYF. CDR3 sequence (DNA): TGCAGTGCTAGAGCCGGGACAGAGGCAGATACGCAGTATTTT.

The J gene is TRBJ1-6, the V gene TRBV30; D call uncertain. The CDR3 loop spans 12 amino acids. Trimming cost V 8 bases and J 6 bases, with 11 bases left between them. Germline CDR1 reads GTSNPN; CDR2 reads SVGIG (reference sequence). In nucleotides, the CDR3 is TGTGCCGGGGAAAGGAGTAATTCACCCCTCCACTTT. Its protein product is CAGERSNSPLHF.

The table lists this clonotype with a few counts. The chain is built from TRBV7-2 and TRBJ1-1, with D perhaps matching TRBD1 (5 bases). V lost 3 bases, J lost 2 bases, and 13 bases lay in between. This CDR3 comprises 15 residues. Germline V CDR1 and CDR2: SGHTA, FQGNSA. The CDR3: CASSLGRGSNTEAFF. Written as DNA, the CDR3 is TGTGCCAGCAGCTTGGGGCGAGGATCAAACACTGAAGCTTTCTTT.

This chain joins TRBV20-1 and TRBJ1-1; D is perhaps TRBD1 (5 bases). Germline values: CDR1 DFQATT, CDR2 SNEGSKA (reference sequence). Trimming shortened V by 3 bases and J by 3 bases, and 11 bases separated the two germline ends. There are 13 residues in the CDR3. In nucleotides, the CDR3 is TGCAGTGCTAGCCCAGGGCTGGACACTGAAGCTTTCTTT. Protein: CSASPGLDTEAFF.

This clonotype has a count of ten or more. The chain has TRBV6-5 and TRBJ2-2; D is possibly TRBD1 or TRBD2 (5 bases each). Germline CDR1 and CDR2: MNHEY and SVGAGI. CDR3 length: 16 residues. Trimming removed 0 bases from V and 5 bases from J, with 13 bases in between. DNA of the CDR3: TGTGCCAGCAGTTACTCGGGGACCCCCCGAACCGGGGAGCTGTTTTTT. It translates to CASSYSGTPRTGELFF.

The chain recombines TRBV4-2 with TRBJ2-2; 13 nucleotides match TRBD2. V shed 0 bases, J shed 9 bases, and the junction held 19 bases outside the gene matches. The CDR3 has 21 residues. CDR1 is LGHNA, CDR2 YNFKEQ, per germline. The CDR3 DNA sequence: TGTGCCAGCAGCCAAGAACCAGGGACTAGCGGGGCGAGGAGGGGAAACCGGGAGCTGTTTTTT. It codes for CASSQEPGTSGARRGNRELFF.

This clonotype was seen a few times. V gene TRBV7-3 combines with J gene TRBJ2-5, with a possible D match to TRBD1 (6 bases). With 5 bases removed from V and 1 base from J, the gap between germline ends came to 8 bases. Germline V gene lookup returns CDR1 SGHTA and CDR2 FQGTGA. This CDR3 comprises 13 residues. The chain's CDR3 is CASSPQGQETQYF. The CDR3 DNA sequence: TGTGCCAGCAGCCCACAGGGCCAAGAGACCCAGTACTTC.